The clone carrying this T cell receptor (beta chain) has more than one count but fewer than ten. Its matching antigen is unknown. This record comes from a study of naive and memory T cell subsets. Study outcomes and limitations: Expression changes during T cell differentiation may affect RNA-based TCR counts. Naive repertoires, especially CD8, held a few larger clonotypes, possibly memory cells re-expressing CD45RA.

Trimming stripped 2 bases from V and 3 bases from J, with 7 bases between. The germline V gene has CDR1 SGHDN and CDR2 FVKESK. CDR3 length: 13 amino acids. The beta constant-region primer was an equimolar mix of two oligonucleotides covering TRBC1 and TRBC2. Nested alpha and beta constant-region primers with the SP2 primer drove four PCR rounds on ligated cDNA. TCRdb used MiXCR to reprocess the UMI-ligation and nested PCR reads, holding one entry per CDR3 protein. In the table there are 99,000 or so distinct CDR3 sequences, roughly 15% of which are singletons. This chain links TRBV14 with TRBJ2-5; D gene unclear. The sample consisted of naive CD8+ T cells from blood. The source is a human donor in good health. The DNA for the CDR3 is TGTGCCAGCAGCCAATTTCGGAAAGAGACCCAGTACTTC. As protein: CASSQFRKETQYF.